This T cell receptor (beta chain) was documented in a study of T-cell reconstitution after alpha-beta-depleted transplantation in children. Study results and limitations: When one year had passed after transplant, most T-cell counts and diversity came from newly produced T cells. It was surviving recipient T cells and thymic progenitors that gave some patients high TCRbeta diversity at day 60.

Trimming took off 10 bases at V and 4 bases at J, with 14 bases between the two ends. This CDR3 region has 13 residues. CDR1 is MRHNA and CDR2 is SNTAGT in the germline V gene. This clonotype was seen a few times. The target antigen is unknown. Unique molecular identifiers were incorporated when the TCRbeta library was constructed. TCRdb independently ran MiXCR on the PCR reads; one entry per CDR3 protein. In the table there are about 610,000 distinct CDR3 sequences, around 27% of which are singletons. The chain combines TRBV6-4 with TRBJ2-4; D may match TRBD1 or TRBD2 (5 bases each). The sequence derives from a boy in the first two years of life with Wiskott-Aldrich syndrome, due to receive a stem cell transplant. Sequenced here: PBMCs, sampled before TCRalphabeta/CD19-depleted stem cell transplant. The CDR3 reads CAICRGGKNIQYF. The CDR3 coding sequence is TGTGCCATCTGTCGGGGCGGTAAAAACATTCAGTACTTC.